Each of the 17 T cell receptor beta chains below was sequenced from the same sample in a study of blood T cells in healthy people across ages. PCR was performed a second time for roughly 7 to 12 cycles using a sample-barcoded 5' primer and a J-beta primer mix. TCRdb re-called the 5' RACE reads through MiXCR, storing one row per CDR3 protein. The sample yields over 600,000 distinct CDR3 sequences, 56% seen once. Sequenced input: blood. All receptors derive from a man between 40 and 49 years old in good health.

This clonotype was counted only a few times. The J gene is TRBJ1-1, the V gene TRBV7-2; unclear D gene. The V and J ends lost 3 bases and 5 bases respectively, with 7 bases between them. The CDR3 has 12 amino acids. The germline V gene encodes CDR1 SGHTA and CDR2 FQGNSA. The CDR3 reads CASSFWQTEAFF. CDR3 DNA sequence: TGTGCCAGCAGCTTCTGGCAAACTGAAGCTTTCTTT.

J is TRBJ1-4 and V is TRBV5-1; D call uncertain. Germline V CDR1 and CDR2: SGHRS, YFSETQ. This CDR3 has 18 amino acids. V was trimmed by 0 bases and J by 0 bases, leaving 15 bases between them. The CDR3 nucleotides read TGCGCCAGCAGCTTGGAGGGCACCTTATCTGCAACTAATGAAAAACTGTTTTTT. Its translation is CASSLEGTLSATNEKLFF.

The sample holds many counts of this clonotype. DNA of the CDR3: TGCAGCGTTTCCGGGGGGACTGAGCAGTTCTTC. It specifies CSVSGGTEQFF. The V call is TRBV29-1, the J call TRBJ2-1, with TRBD2 matching over 7 bases. Losses at the gene ends were 5 bases for V and 9 bases for J; bases not matched to a gene: 4. There are 11 residues in the CDR3. The germline CDR1 and CDR2 sequences are SQVTM and ANQGSEA.

This clonotype has a count of ten or more. The gene calls are TRBV4-1 and TRBJ2-7, with TRBD2 matching 8 bases. Germline V gene sequence: CDR1 MGHRA, CDR2 YSYEKL. After removal of 3 bases from V and 5 bases from J, the junction contained 12 bases not matched to a gene. The CDR3 has 16 residues. CDR3 loop: CASSQVSGRDPNEQYF. CDR3 nucleotides: TGCGCCAGCAGCCAGGTGAGCGGGAGAGACCCCAACGAGCAGTACTTC.

The chain is built from TRBV2 and TRBJ1-2; TRBD1 matches at 7 bases. This CDR3 spans 14 amino acids. Germline V gene sequence: CDR1 SNHLY, CDR2 FYNNEI. V lost 3 bases to trimming and J lost 8 bases; unmatched junction nucleotides: 9. CDR3 region: CASSEEQGRSGYTF. The CDR3 nucleotides read TGTGCCAGCAGTGAGGAACAGGGGCGGAGCGGCTACACCTTC.

The genes are TRBV7-2 and TRBJ2-5; no firm D call. V shed 1 base and J shed 3 bases, with 9 bases lying between them. The CDR3 covers 14 residues. Germline values: CDR1 SGHTA, CDR2 FQGNSA. This CDR3 reads CASSLGWVEETQYF. The CDR3, as DNA: TGTGCCAGCAGCTTAGGGTGGGTAGAAGAGACCCAGTACTTC.

The sample holds one count of this clonotype. The V gene is TRBV3-1, the J gene TRBJ2-5; possibly TRBD1 for D (5 bases). CDR3 length: 15 residues. Germline V gives CDR1 LGHDT, CDR2 YNNKEL (reference sequence). V was cut by 3 bases and J by 0 bases, with 11 bases left in between. The CDR3 is CASSHGRQYQETQYF. For the CDR3, the DNA is TGTGCCAGCAGCCATGGACGACAGTACCAAGAGACCCAGTACTTC.

This clonotype was detected only a few times. The chain couples TRBV12-3 or TRBV12-4 to TRBJ2-3, with D maybe TRBD2 (5 bases). The ends were cut back, 6 bases at V and 0 bases at J, with 13 bases in the middle. The CDR3 totals 15 residues. The CDR3: CASSTAQRSTDTQYF. For the CDR3, the DNA is TGTGCCAGCAGCACCGCGCAGCGGAGCACAGATACGCAGTATTTT.

The chain recombines TRBV5-6 with TRBJ1-3, with D perhaps matching TRBD1 (5 bases). Trimming took off 3 bases at V and 4 bases at J, with 14 bases between the two ends. Germline V gene data show CDR1 as SGHDT and CDR2 as YYEEEE. This CDR3 has 15 residues. The CDR3, as DNA: TGTGCCAGCAGCTCACTACCGGGACGGGGAAACACCATATATTTT. This translates into CASSSLPGRGNTIYF.

The chain links TRBV20-1 to TRBJ2-1, with 15 positions matching TRBD2. Per germline, CDR1 DFQATT and CDR2 SNEGSKA (reference sequence). Trimming cost V 6 bases and J 10 bases; bases outside gene matches: 7. The CDR3 loop spans 14 amino acids. Here the CDR3 reads CSARTSGGAKEQFF. DNA of the CDR3: TGCAGTGCAAGGACTAGCGGGGGGGCAAAAGAGCAGTTCTTC.

This clonotype was seen more than once but under ten times. The chain employs TRBV7-9 and TRBJ2-2; no definite D call. Germline CDR1 and CDR2: SEHNR and FQNEAQ (reference sequence). This CDR3 is built from 13 residues. V was clipped by 2 bases and J by 3 bases, with 4 bases between them. CDR3 in DNA: TGTGCCAGCAGCTTATTCGACACCGGGGAGCTGTTTTTT. Encoded protein: CASSLFDTGELFF.

V usage is TRBV6-5 and J usage is TRBJ1-2; TRBD1 aligns across 8 bases. The CDR3 contains 15 residues. The V and J ends lost 6 bases and 2 bases, in that order; junction bases with no gene match: 8. The germline gives CDR1 MNHEY, CDR2 SVGAGI. CDR3 in amino acids: CASSSVQGANYGYTF. DNA for the CDR3: TGTGCCAGCAGCTCGGTTCAGGGGGCGAACTATGGCTACACCTTC.

The V gene is TRBV6-2 or TRBV6-3, the J gene TRBJ2-1, with D maybe TRBD2 (5 bases). Deletions cut 5 bases from V and 9 bases from J, with 29 bases between. This CDR3 has 18 amino acids. Germline V CDR1 and CDR2: MNHEY, SVGEGT. The CDR3 nucleotides read TGTGCCAGCAGTCCCTCGATACTAGTGGGATTTTGGGATACTGAGCAGTTCTTC. The encoded protein is CASSPSILVGFWDTEQFF.

V gene TRBV5-1 combines with J gene TRBJ2-7, with no clear D. Per germline, CDR1 SGHRS and CDR2 YFSETQ. The germline V and J ends were trimmed by 0 bases and 0 bases, with 10 bases remaining between them. The CDR3 has 15 amino acids. The CDR3, as DNA: TGCGCCAGCAGCTTGGAATCCCATTTCTCCTACGAGCAGTACTTC. Its protein product is CASSLESHFSYEQYF.

The CDR3 bases are TGTGCCAGCAGCCAAGTGGGCGCCTCTGACACAGATACGCAGTATTTT. It is translated as CASSQVGASDTDTQYF. The chain uses TRBV4-2 and TRBJ2-3; the D is unclear. The CDR3 loop spans 16 amino acids. The germline V gene encodes CDR1 LGHNA and CDR2 YNFKEQ. V dropped 1 base and J dropped 2 bases, with 13 bases sitting between them.

This clonotype was detected once. The chain joins TRBV7-9 to TRBJ2-5; D gene ambiguous. With the DNA end fitting TRBJ2-7 better, the J assignment may be wrong. This CDR3 contains 14 residues. CDR1 and CDR2 (germline): SEHNR, FQNEAQ (reference sequence). DNA of the CDR3: TGTGCCAGCAGCTCCCAGGTGCTCCCCCACGAGCAGTACTTC. Its protein is CASSSQVLPHEQYF.

The CDR3 loop reads CASSMTAYEQYF. The CDR3 nucleotides read TGTGCCAGCAGTATGACGGCCTACGAGCAGTACTTC. This chain links TRBV6-6 with TRBJ2-7, with no clear D. CDR1 and CDR2 (germline): MNHNY, SVGAGI (reference sequence). The CDR3 has 12 amino acids. Trimming left V 5 bases short and J 2 bases short, with 7 bases between.